This passage covers 32 T cell receptor beta chains from one sample sequenced in a study of shared T cell receptors in the human thymus. The protocol was immunoSEQ multiplex PCR, while the TCRdb copy is restricted to in-frame clones and leaves out a portion. The sample lists roughly 660,000 clones; over 75% were seen once. Separately, the same data were catalogued under a study of human thymus T cells.

The sample was thymocytes. These receptors were taken from a boy less than two years old with a congenital heart defect.

The gene calls are TRBV29-1 and TRBJ2-2, with no clear D. CDR3 size: 13 residues. Trimming removed 3 bases from V and 4 bases from J, with 9 bases in between. Germline CDR1 is SQVTM and CDR2 is ANQGSEA. Here the CDR3 reads CSVDPDRTGELFF. As DNA, the CDR3 is TGCAGCGTTGATCCAGATCGCACCGGGGAGCTGTTTTTT.

For this clone: An end of the junction differs from the germline gene, which may be a read error. The sample contains more than one DNA sequence encoding this CDR3. The chain employs TRBV20-1 and TRBJ2-1; D is possibly TRBD2 (5 bases). Germline V gene lookup returns CDR1 DFQATT and CDR2 SNEGSKA (reference sequence). The CDR3 has 8 residues. The CDR3 nucleotides are TGCAGTGCCAGAGGAGGGTTCTTC. This translates into CSARGGFF.

The chain links TRBV29-1 to TRBJ1-1; D possibly corresponds to TRBD1 (6 bases). The CDR3 runs to 17 residues. The germline V gene has CDR1 SQVTM and CDR2 ANQGSEA. Trimming took 0 bases from V and 4 from J, leaving 21 bases between them. The CDR3 DNA reads TGCAGCGTTGAAGATAACTACTACAGGGTTACGACCACTGAAGCTTTCTTT. The encoded protein is CSVEDNYYRVTTTEAFF.

The V call is TRBV4-1, the J call TRBJ2-7, with D possibly TRBD1 on 6 matching bases. The germline CDR1 and CDR2 sequences are MGHRA and YSYEKL. V lost 0 bases and J 3 bases, leaving 15 bases between the germline ends. This CDR3 region has 16 residues. The CDR3 bases are TGCGCCAGCAGCCAAGAAACTGTTGGGGGCGGCTACGAGCAGTACTTC. Amino acid sequence: CASSQETVGGGYEQYF.

The V call is TRBV28, the J call TRBJ1-4; D unclear. Germline values: CDR1 MDHEN, CDR2 SYDVKM. The V end lost 10 bases, the J end lost 2 bases, and 8 bases lay between the germline ends. CDR3 size: 12 residues. DNA of the CDR3: TGTGCCACCCAGTTTACTAATGAAAAACTGTTTTTT. Residues: CATQFTNEKLFF.

This chain joins TRBV4-1 and TRBJ2-1, with 15 bases lining up with TRBD2. This CDR3 region has 19 residues. V gave up 8 bases and J gave up 0 bases; unmatched junction bases: 11. Germline V gene sequence: CDR1 MGHRA, CDR2 YSYEKL. The chain's CDR3 is CASRTGLAGGPSSYNEQFF. Written as DNA, the CDR3 is TGCGCCAGCCGGACCGGACTAGCGGGAGGGCCGAGCTCCTACAATGAGCAGTTCTTC.

V is TRBV4-1 and J is TRBJ2-7, with 10 bases that match TRBD1. The CDR3 spans 19 residues. With V trimmed by 4 bases and J by 3 bases, 18 bases remained unmatched. Germline assignment: CDR1 MGHRA and CDR2 YSYEKL. This CDR3 is CASSPGQGGSTGPYYEQYF. CDR3 sequence (DNA): TGCGCCAGCAGCCCCGGACAGGGGGGGAGTACAGGGCCCTACTACGAGCAGTACTTC.

The chain links TRBV19 to TRBJ2-5, with 7 positions matching TRBD1. The DNA matches TRBJ2-7 better at its end, which makes the J call doubtful. Germline CDR1 reads LNHDA; CDR2 reads SQIVND (reference sequence). The CDR3 loop spans 16 amino acids. CDR3 region: CASSIDRYRGPYEQYF. CDR3 nucleotide sequence: TGTGCCAGTAGTATAGATCGGTACAGGGGACCCTACGAGCAGTACTTC.

The chain recombines TRBV11-2 with TRBJ1-4; tentative D call: TRBD1 (5 bases). The CDR3 contains 13 residues. Germline CDR1 SGHAT, CDR2 FQNNGV. Trimming shortened V by 5 bases and J by 7 bases, and 11 bases separated the two germline ends. DNA of the CDR3: TGTGCCAGCAGCCCCAGGGTGACTGAAAAACTGTTTTTT. Residues: CASSPRVTEKLFF.

The rearrangement links TRBV4-2 to TRBJ2-1, with 9 bases identical to TRBD2. CDR1 LGHNA and CDR2 YNFKEQ come from the germline V gene. This CDR3 is 16 amino acids long. The V and J ends lost 0 bases and 7 bases, in that order; junction bases with no gene match: 7. Here the CDR3 DNA reads TGTGCCAGCAGCCAAGATGGCGGGAGGGCCCGGAATGAGCAGTTCTTC. This gives the protein CASSQDGGRARNEQFF.

The chain couples TRBV29-1 to TRBJ2-1; 10 nucleotides align to TRBD2. The ends lost 5 bases at V and 5 bases at J; junction bases unmatched: 12. Per the germline V gene, CDR1 is SQVTM and CDR2 is ANQGSEA. The CDR3 extends over 16 amino acids. CDR3 amino acids: CSVKVKGLAADNEQFF. CDR3 in DNA: TGCAGCGTTAAGGTCAAAGGACTAGCGGCCGACAATGAGCAGTTCTTC.

The rearrangement joins TRBV27 to TRBJ2-7, with D possibly TRBD1 on 5 matching bases. In germline, CDR1 is MNHEY, CDR2 SMNVEV (reference sequence). CDR3 size: 14 residues. Trimming removed 5 bases from V and 0 bases from J, with 11 bases in between. DNA for the CDR3: TGTGCCAGCAGTGAGACAGCGAGCTCCTACGAGCAGTACTTC. This codes for CASSETASSYEQYF.

The chain joins TRBV25-1 to TRBJ2-1, with D maybe TRBD2 (6 bases). Germline CDR1 MGHDK, CDR2 SYGVNS. Trimming removed 0 bases at V and 9 bases at J, with 21 bases between. This CDR3 contains 17 residues. CDR3 nucleotide sequence: TGTGCCAGCAGTGAATACAGTCCGGGGGTTAGGAAGATTGAGCAGTTCTTC. It codes for CASSEYSPGVRKIEQFF.

This rearrangement joins TRBV5-8 to TRBJ2-1, with TRBD1 matching 7 bases. CDR3 size: 15 residues. The germline CDR1 and CDR2 sequences are SGHTS and YDEGEE. V was clipped by 1 base and J by 8 bases; unmatched bases: 9. The CDR3 reads CASSLPDRVRDEQFF. CDR3 sequence (DNA): TGTGCCAGCAGCTTGCCCGACAGGGTGCGAGATGAGCAGTTCTTC. Based on the CDR3 plus reference TRBV5-8 and TRBJ2-1, the full variable domain is EAGVTQSPTHLIKTRGQQATLRCSPISGHTSVYWYQQALGLGLQFLLWYDEGEERNRGNFPPRFSGRQFPNYSSELNVNALELEDSALYLCASSLPDRVRDEQFFGPGTRLTVL.

The rearrangement links TRBV7-6 to TRBJ1-4, with D unresolved. This CDR3 spans 16 amino acids. V lost 3 bases to trimming and J lost 0 bases, with 11 bases between them. The V gene's germline CDR1 is SGHVS and CDR2 FNYEAQ. The CDR3 protein is CASSLDGVATNEKLFF. The CDR3 coding sequence is TGTGCCAGCAGCTTGGACGGGGTTGCAACTAATGAAAAACTGTTTTTT.

This clone has only one observation. V and J are TRBV25-1 and TRBJ2-2; tentatively, D is TRBD2 (6 bases). V was shortened by 2 bases and J by 5 bases, with 12 bases between the two germline ends. Germline assignment: CDR1 MGHDK and CDR2 SYGVNS. This CDR3 has 15 amino acids. The CDR3 here is CASSEKGLLTGELFF. In DNA, the CDR3 is TGTGCCAGCAGTGAAAAGGGACTGTTAACCGGGGAGCTGTTTTTT.

V and J are TRBV15 and TRBJ2-3, with D tentatively TRBD2 (6 bases). CDR3 length equals 14 residues. In germline, CDR1 is LNHNV, CDR2 YYDKDF (reference sequence). V lost 5 bases, J lost 0 bases, and 9 bases lay in between. CDR3: CATSRTTSTDTQYF. For the CDR3, the DNA is TGTGCCACCAGCCGGACTACGAGCACAGATACGCAGTATTTT.

V is TRBV5-1 and J is TRBJ2-7; D may be TRBD1 (6 bases). CDR1 and CDR2 (germline): SGHRS, YFSETQ. The CDR3 loop spans 14 amino acids. V lost 4 bases and J 5 bases, leaving 16 bases between the germline ends. The CDR3 coding sequence is TGCGCCAGCAGCGTTCATCTGCAGGGGCACGAGCAGTACTTC. It codes for CASSVHLQGHEQYF.

The genes are TRBV7-2 and TRBJ2-7; 13 nucleotides agree with TRBD2. This CDR3 has 19 residues. V lost 7 bases and J lost 0; bases outside the gene matches: 15. Per germline, CDR1 SGHTA and CDR2 FQGNSA. The CDR3 bases are TGTGCCAGCAAAAGGACGGGACTAGCGGGACTCCCTAGCTCCTACGAGCAGTACTTC. This translates into CASKRTGLAGLPSSYEQYF.

This chain uses TRBV18 with TRBJ2-7, with 7 nucleotides matching TRBD1. The CDR3 covers 13 residues. Germline V gene sequence: CDR1 KGHSH, CDR2 LQKENI. With 0 bases clipped from V and 7 bases from J, the junction kept 3 bases outside the gene matches. CDR3: CASSPPGGREQYF. In DNA form, the CDR3 reads TGTGCCAGCTCACCACCAGGGGGCCGGGAGCAGTACTTC.

The rearrangement uses TRBV10-2 and TRBJ2-1, with TRBD2 identical over 14 bases. J was trimmed by 15 bases and V by 7 bases; bases with no gene match: 23. The CDR3 contains 18 residues. From germline, CDR1 is WSHSY and CDR2 SAAADI. The CDR3, as DNA: TGCGCCAGCACCGACCCCGGGACTAGCGGGAGCGCCCAGATTCGTTTGTTCTTC. Translating gives CASTDPGTSGSAQIRLFF.

This clone was recorded only once. This rearrangement joins TRBV7-2 to TRBJ2-2; D might be TRBD2 (6 bases). Germline lookup yields CDR1 SGHTA and CDR2 FQGNSA. Trimming shortened V by 6 bases and J by 6 bases, and 29 bases separated the two germline ends. The CDR3 is made up of 19 amino acids. CDR3 nucleotide sequence: TGTGCCAGCAGGCAGGAGGGGAACCACGGCCCCGAGTCCCCCGGGGAGCTGTTTTTT. Protein product: CASRQEGNHGPESPGELFF. Together with reference TRBV7-2 and TRBJ2-2, the CDR3 gives the full variable domain: GAGVSQSPSNKVTEKGKDVELRCDPISGHTALYWYRQSLGQGLEFLIYFQGNSAPDKSGLPSDRFSAERTGGSVSTLTIQRTQQEDSAVYLCASRQEGNHGPESPGELFFGEGSRLTVL.

This clone was counted between two and nine times. The chain employs TRBV19 and TRBJ2-1; TRBD2 matches at 11 bases. The CDR3 runs to 21 residues. Germline-derived CDR1 and CDR2 are LNHDA and SQIVND (reference sequence). The junction had 27 bases not matched to a gene; V was cut back by 5 bases and J by 9 bases. Written as DNA, the CDR3 is TGTGCCAGTAGTCCTAGTCCGTACCGTCTACTTAGCGGGAGGGCTGGGGGTGAGCAGTTCTTC. Amino acid sequence: CASSPSPYRLLSGRAGGEQFF.

This chain uses TRBV27 with TRBJ1-2; 7 nucleotides match TRBD1. The CDR3 covers 15 residues. CDR1 is MNHEY, CDR2 SMNVEV, per germline (reference sequence). V was pared by 5 bases and J by 8 bases, with 14 bases of the junction left unmatched. CDR3 amino acids: CASSGPRTGRVGYTF. DNA of the CDR3: TGTGCCAGCAGTGGACCCCGGACAGGACGTGTGGGCTACACCTTC.

This chain joins TRBV4-3 and TRBJ1-3; 10 positions match TRBD1. Trimming cost V 5 bases and J 0 bases; bases outside gene matches: 13. CDR3 length: 19 residues. CDR1 and CDR2 (germline): LGHNA, YSLEER. The CDR3 here is CASSDVGTGASSSGNTIYF. The CDR3 DNA sequence: TGCGCCAGCAGCGACGTCGGGACAGGGGCGTCGAGCTCTGGAAACACCATATATTTT.

The chain employs TRBV28 and TRBJ2-7; possible D gene TRBD2, 11 bases. This CDR3 is built from 16 residues. From germline, CDR1 is MDHEN and CDR2 SYDVKM. Trimming removed 5 bases at V and 9 bases at J, with 26 bases between. In nucleotides, the CDR3 is TGTGCCAGCAGTCCTCGGGACAGGGGACTAGCGGTTGTGCAGTACTTC. Its protein is CASSPRDRGLAVVQYF.

This sequence joins TRBV16 and TRBJ1-2; 7 bases are a match to TRBD1. Germline V gene lookup returns CDR1 KGHSY and CDR2 FQNENV. The CDR3 totals 16 residues. V lost 6 bases, J lost 3 bases, and 13 bases stayed unmatched. The CDR3 nucleotides read TGTGCCAGCAGTCTACAGGGGAGGAAATCCGACTATGGCTACACCTTC. This gives the protein CASSLQGRKSDYGYTF.

The chain is built from TRBV13 and TRBJ1-2, with D uncertain. Trimming cost V 5 bases and J 5 bases, with 6 bases left between them. Per the germline V gene, CDR1 is PRHDT and CDR2 is FYEKMQ (reference sequence). The CDR3 is 11 residues long. The CDR3 bases are TGTGCCAGCAGCCAACTATATGGCTACACCTTC. Protein product: CASSQLYGYTF.

The rearrangement joins TRBV7-9 to TRBJ2-7; 12 nucleotides match TRBD1. The CDR3 spans 16 residues. V dropped 5 bases and J dropped 0; count of bases not matched to a gene: 5. In germline, CDR1 is SEHNR, CDR2 FQNEAQ (reference sequence). The CDR3 sequence: CASSIPGQGASYEQYF. CDR3 sequence (DNA): TGTGCCAGCAGCATACCGGGACAGGGGGCCTCCTACGAGCAGTACTTC.

The chain links TRBV11-1 to TRBJ2-7; 7 bases are shared with TRBD2. V was clipped by 5 bases and J by 0 bases; unmatched bases: 1. CDR1 and CDR2 (germline): SGHAT, FQDESV (reference sequence). CDR3 length equals 13 residues. The CDR3 spells CASSRLASYEQYF. The CDR3 nucleotides read TGTGCCAGCAGCCGACTAGCCTCCTACGAGCAGTACTTC.

The chain links TRBV5-8 to TRBJ1-5; the D is unclear. V was trimmed by 3 bases and J by 0 bases, leaving 13 bases between them. Germline V gives CDR1 SGHTS, CDR2 YDEGEE. The CDR3 runs 16 residues. As DNA, the CDR3 is TGTGCCAGCAGCTGCGAAGATATCTTTAGCAATCAGCCCCAGCATTTT. Translation gives CASSCEDIFSNQPQHF.

The V and J genes are TRBV6-5 and TRBJ2-7; TRBD2 might be the D (5 bases). The germline gives CDR1 MNHEY, CDR2 SVGAGI. V was shortened by 7 bases and J by 1 base, with 14 bases between the two germline ends. The CDR3 has 14 residues. CDR3 bases: TGTGCCAGCACCCAGACCTCGGGATCCTACGAGCAGTACTTC. Amino acids: CASTQTSGSYEQYF.